The T cell receptor beta chain under discussion was sequenced for a study of identical twins. About this clonotype itself: Its antigen is unidentified.

Study observations and caveats: The more abundant beta clonotypes in cord blood had fewer insertions, and memory repertoires did not show this.

Germline CDR1 DFQATT, CDR2 SNEGSKA (reference sequence). Trimming cost V 3 bases and J 8 bases, with 16 bases left between them. This CDR3 has 13 amino acids. The authors used template switching to add a universal primer site and gave cDNA unique molecular identifiers. TCRdb recomputed calls from the 5' RACE reads with MiXCR, one row per CDR3 protein. The profile shows 1.5 million to 2 million distinct CDR3 sequences, roughly a third of them singletons. The sequence was collected from a newborn girl in good health. V usage is TRBV20-1 and J usage is TRBJ1-2; TRBD1 might be the D (5 bases). Sequenced input: cord blood. CDR3 in amino acids: CSASEQGKGGYTF. The DNA for the CDR3 is TGCAGTGCTAGCGAGCAGGGCAAAGGGGGCTACACCTTC.